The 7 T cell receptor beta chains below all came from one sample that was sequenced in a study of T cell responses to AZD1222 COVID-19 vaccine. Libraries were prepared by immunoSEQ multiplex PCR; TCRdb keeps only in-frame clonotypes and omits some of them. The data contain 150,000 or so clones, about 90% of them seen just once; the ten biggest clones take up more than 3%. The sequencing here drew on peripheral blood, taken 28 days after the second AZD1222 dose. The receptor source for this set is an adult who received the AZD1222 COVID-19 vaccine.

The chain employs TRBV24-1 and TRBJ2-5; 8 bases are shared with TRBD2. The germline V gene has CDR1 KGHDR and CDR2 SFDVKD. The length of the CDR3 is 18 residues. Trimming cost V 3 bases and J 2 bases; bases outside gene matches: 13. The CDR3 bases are TGTGCCACCAGTGATCCTCGGACTAGCCCGGGAGTGCAAGAGACCCAGTACTTC. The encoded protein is CATSDPRTSPGVQETQYF.

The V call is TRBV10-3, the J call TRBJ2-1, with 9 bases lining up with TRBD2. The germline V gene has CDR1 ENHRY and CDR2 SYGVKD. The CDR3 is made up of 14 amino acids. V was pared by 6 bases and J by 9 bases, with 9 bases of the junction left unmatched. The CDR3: CAIRLAGSESEQFF. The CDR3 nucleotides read TGTGCCATCAGGCTAGCGGGATCTGAAAGTGAGCAGTTCTTC.

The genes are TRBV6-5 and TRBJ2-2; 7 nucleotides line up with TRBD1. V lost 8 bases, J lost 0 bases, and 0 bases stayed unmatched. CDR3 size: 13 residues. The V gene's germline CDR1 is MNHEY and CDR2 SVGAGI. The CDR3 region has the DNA TGTGCCAGCGGGACAGCGAACACCGGGGAGCTGTTTTTT. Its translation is CASGTANTGELFF.

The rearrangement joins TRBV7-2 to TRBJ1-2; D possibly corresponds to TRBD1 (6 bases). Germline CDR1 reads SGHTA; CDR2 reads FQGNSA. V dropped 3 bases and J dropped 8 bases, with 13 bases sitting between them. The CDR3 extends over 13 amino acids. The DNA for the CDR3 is TGTGCCAGCAGCTTCAGGGGAGTAGAGGGCTACACCTTC. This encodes CASSFRGVEGYTF.

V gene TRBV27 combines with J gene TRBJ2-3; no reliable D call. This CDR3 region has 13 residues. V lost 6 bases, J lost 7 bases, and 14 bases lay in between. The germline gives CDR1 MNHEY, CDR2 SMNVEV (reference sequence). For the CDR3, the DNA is TGTGCCAGCAGCTCCGACATAACTTATACGCAGTATTTT. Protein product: CASSSDITYTQYF.

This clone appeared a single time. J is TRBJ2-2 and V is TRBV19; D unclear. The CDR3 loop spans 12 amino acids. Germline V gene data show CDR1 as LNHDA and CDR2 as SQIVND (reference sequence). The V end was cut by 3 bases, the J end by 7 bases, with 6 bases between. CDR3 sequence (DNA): TGTGCCAGTAGTATCGGCAACGGGGAGCTGTTTTTT. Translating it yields CASSIGNGELFF.

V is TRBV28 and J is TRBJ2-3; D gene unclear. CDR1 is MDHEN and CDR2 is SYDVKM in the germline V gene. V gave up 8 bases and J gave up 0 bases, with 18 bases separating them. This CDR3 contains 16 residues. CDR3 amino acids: CASEPSDAPSTDTQYF. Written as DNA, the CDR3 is TGTGCCAGCGAGCCATCGGACGCACCCAGCACAGATACGCAGTATTTT.